Listed below are T cell receptor beta chains from one sample, sequenced in a study of T cells in Graves' hyperthyroidism and ophthalmopathy. TCRdb reprocessed the multiplex PCR reads with MiXCR, giving one entry per CDR3 protein. The sample has hundreds of thousands of distinct CDR3 sequences, more than 12% seen once. The sample taken for sequencing was blood. These receptor sequences come from a man in his fifties or sixties with Graves' ophthalmopathy. CDR3s include the opening cysteine and the closing phenylalanine or tryptophan. A D gene is named only where the DNA matches it firmly. Size is omitted from some rows. Given values are once, few, many or a class for expanded clones.

D,V,size,J,CDR3,DNA
TRBD1,TRBV10-3,few,TRBJ2-3,CASRDRGNTDTQYF,TGTGCCAGCCGAGACAGGGGCAACACAGATACGCAGTATTTT
-,TRBV19,few,TRBJ2-3,CASSAQGYTDTQYF,TGTGCCAGTAGTGCACAGGGTTACACAGATACGCAGTATTTT
-,TRBV27,-,TRBJ2-7,CASSPTLAVYEQYF,TGTGCCAGCAGTCCCACCCTGGCGGTCTACGAGCAGTACTTC
-,TRBV20-1,-,TRBJ2-1,CSAWESRDEQFF,TGCAGTGCTTGGGAGAGCAGAGATGAGCAGTTCTTC
TRBD1,TRBV27,-,TRBJ1-5,CASSLRGQGTPGQPQHF,TGTGCCAGCAGTTTACGGGGACAGGGGACCCCGGGTCAGCCCCAGCATTTT
-,TRBV28,many,TRBJ1-2,CASSWGADYGYTF,TGTGCCAGCAGTTGGGGGGCAGACTATGGCTACACCTTC
-,TRBV6-2/TRBV6-3,many,TRBJ1-5,CASSSSGGRNQPQHF,TGTGCCAGCAGTTCCTCGGGAGGTCGGAATCAGCCCCAGCATTTT
-,TRBV5-1,-,TRBJ1-5,CASSMGGLSNQPQHF,TGCGCCAGCAGCATGGGGGGACTCTCCAATCAGCCCCAGCATTTT
-,TRBV5-1,many,TRBJ2-2,CASSLTVANTGELFF,TGCGCCAGCAGCTTGACAGTAGCGAACACCGGGGAGCTGTTTTTT
-,TRBV5-1,-,TRBJ2-1,CASSSQPRSSYNEQFF,TGCGCCAGCAGCTCCCAGCCGCGGAGCTCCTACAATGAGCAGTTCTTC
TRBD2,TRBV6-6,-,TRBJ2-2,CASSYSLLAGTGELFF,TGTGCCAGCAGTTACTCCCTACTAGCGGGCACCGGGGAGCTGTTTTTT
-,TRBV6-9,few,TRBJ2-5,CASSYGGRGETQYF,TGTGCCAGCAGTTATGGGGGCAGGGGAGAGACCCAGTACTTC
TRBD1,TRBV19,few,TRBJ2-7,CASSTSSGQGQQYF,TGTGCCAGTAGTACCTCTTCGGGACAGGGGCAGCAGTACTTC
TRBD1,TRBV19,-,TRBJ2-5,CASRQGAKGETQYF,TGTGCCAGTAGACAGGGGGCGAAGGGGGAGACCCAGTACTTC
-,TRBV6-1,-,TRBJ2-2,CASRDKQGTGELFF,TGTGCCAGCAGAGACAAACAGGGTACCGGGGAGCTGTTTTTT
-,TRBV18,many,TRBJ2-2,CASSPPNTGELFF,TGTGCCAGCTCACCACCGAACACCGGGGAGCTGTTTTTT
TRBD2,TRBV12-5,many,TRBJ2-1,CASGMKLAGGPIYSNEQFF,TGTGCTAGTGGGATGAAACTAGCGGGAGGGCCTATTTATTCTAATGAGCAGTTCTTC
-,TRBV10-3,-,TRBJ2-2,CAAGGANTGELFF,TGTGCCGCAGGCGGGGCGAACACCGGGGAGCTGTTTTTT
TRBD1,TRBV5-1,many,TRBJ2-7,CASSLGQASYEQYF,TGTGCCAGCAGTTTAGGACAGGCCTCCTACGAGCAGTACTTC
TRBD2,TRBV7-3,many,TRBJ2-3,CASSSLAGSTDTQYF,TGTGCCAGCAGTTCGCTAGCGGGGAGCACAGATACGCAGTATTTT
-,TRBV5-5,many,TRBJ2-1,CASSATTDYEQFF,TGCGCCAGCAGCGCGACGACAGATTATGAGCAGTTCTTC
-,TRBV3-1,many,TRBJ2-2,CASSRSNVNTGELFF,TGTGCCAGCAGCCGCTCGAACGTGAACACCGGGGAGCTGTTTTTT
TRBD2,TRBV7-9,-,TRBJ2-7,CASSFGSSGSGYEQYF,TGTGCCAGCAGCTTCGGTTCTAGCGGGAGTGGATACGAGCAGTACTTC
-,TRBV3-1,many,TRBJ2-3,CASSRDDGGLYTDTQYF,TGTGCCAGCAGCCGCGATGATGGGGGACTTTACACAGATACGCAGTATTTT
TRBD1,TRBV30,many,TRBJ2-7,CAWGDSIYEQYF,TGTGCCTGGGGGGACAGCATCTACGAGCAGTACTTC
TRBD2,TRBV6-1,many,TRBJ2-3,CASRHSGRAGDTQYF,TGTGCCAGCAGGCATAGCGGGAGGGCCGGAGATACGCAGTATTTT
-,TRBV7-8,-,TRBJ2-7,CASNTGSRNNEQYF,TGTGCCAGCAACACAGGATCCAGAAACAATGAGCAGTACTTC
-,TRBV2,many,TRBJ2-1,CASRRGAETGEQFF,TGTGCCAGCAGGAGGGGGGCCGAGACGGGTGAGCAGTTCTTC
-,TRBV6-6,-,TRBJ1-2,CASSYGAPDYGYTF,TGTGCCAGCAGTTACGGGGCGCCGGACTATGGCTACACCTTC
TRBD2,TRBV15,-,TRBJ2-1,CATRFSGRGNEQFF,TGTGCCACCAGGTTTAGCGGGAGAGGTAATGAGCAGTTCTTC
TRBD2,TRBV4-2,many,TRBJ2-5,CASSQFQGLAVQETQYF,TGTGCCAGCAGCCAGTTCCAGGGACTAGCTGTCCAAGAGACCCAGTACTTC
-,TRBV4-1,few,TRBJ2-7,CASSQRRSSPSYEQYF,TGCGCCAGCAGCCAAAGGAGGTCTTCGCCGTCCTACGAGCAGTACTTC
-,TRBV11-3,many,TRBJ2-5,CASSLEQASSQETQYF,TGTGCCAGCAGCTTAGAACAGGCTAGCTCCCAAGAGACCCAGTACTTC